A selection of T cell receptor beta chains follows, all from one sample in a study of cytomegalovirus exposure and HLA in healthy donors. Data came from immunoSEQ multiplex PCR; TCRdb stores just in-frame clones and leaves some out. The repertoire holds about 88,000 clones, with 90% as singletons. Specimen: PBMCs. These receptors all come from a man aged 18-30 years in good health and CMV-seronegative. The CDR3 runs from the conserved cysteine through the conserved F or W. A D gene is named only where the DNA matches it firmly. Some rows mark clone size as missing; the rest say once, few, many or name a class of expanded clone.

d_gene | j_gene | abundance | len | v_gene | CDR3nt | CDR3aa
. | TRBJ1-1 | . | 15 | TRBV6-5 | TGTGCCAGCAGTTACTCAGGGGCGATGAACACTGAAGCTTTCTTT | CASSYSGAMNTEAFF
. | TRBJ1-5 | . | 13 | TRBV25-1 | TGTGCCAGCAGTGGAGGGTGGCCTCAGCCCCAGCATTTT | CASSGGWPQPQHF
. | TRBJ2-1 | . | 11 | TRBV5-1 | TGCGCCAGCAGCTTGCATAATGAGCAGTTCTTC | CASSLHNEQFF
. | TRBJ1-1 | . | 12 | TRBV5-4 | TGTGCCAGCAGCTTGAGGGGAACTGAAGCTTTCTTT | CASSLRGTEAFF
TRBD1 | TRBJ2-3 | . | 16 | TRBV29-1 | TGCAGCGTTGGAAATACAGGGGGCAGTAGTGTAGATACGCAGTATTTT | CSVGNTGGSSVDTQYF
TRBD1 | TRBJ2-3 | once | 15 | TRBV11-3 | TGTGCCAGCAGCTTAGCGGGGACAGGAACAGATACGCAGTATTTT | CASSLAGTGTDTQYF
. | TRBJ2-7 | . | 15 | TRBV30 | TGTGCCTGGAGTGTAAGGGGGTTCTACGTCTACGAGCAGTACTTC | CAWSVRGFYVYEQYF
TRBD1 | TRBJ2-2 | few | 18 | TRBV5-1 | TGCGCCAGCAGCTCAGGAACAGGGGGTCTAGCGAACACCGGGGAGCTGTTTTTT | CASSSGTGGLANTGELFF
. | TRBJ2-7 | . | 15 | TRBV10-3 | TGTGCCATCAGTGAACATCGAGAGGGGGTAAGCGAGCAGTACTTC | CAISEHREGVSEQYF
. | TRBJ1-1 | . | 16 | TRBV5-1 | TGCGCCAGCAGCTTACCCTCAGGGTCGCTGAACACTGAAGCTTTCTTT | CASSLPSGSLNTEAFF
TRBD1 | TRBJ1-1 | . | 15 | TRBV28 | TGTGCCAGCAGTCTCCGGACAGGAATGAACACTGAAGCTTTCTTT | CASSLRTGMNTEAFF
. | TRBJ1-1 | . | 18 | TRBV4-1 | TGCGCCAGCAGCCAACCCCGGGACATGAGAAAATTGAACACTGAAGCTTTCTTT | CASSQPRDMRKLNTEAFF
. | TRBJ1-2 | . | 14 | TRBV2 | TGTGCCAGCAGTGAGTCTTTGCTGACTAGAGGCTACACCTTC | CASSESLLTRGYTF
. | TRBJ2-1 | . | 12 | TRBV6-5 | TGTGCCAGCAGTAACTCGGCGAGGGAGCAGTTCTTC | CASSNSAREQFF
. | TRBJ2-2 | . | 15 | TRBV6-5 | TGTGCCAGCAGTTACCTGGTAGAAGACACCGGGGAGCTGTTTTTT | CASSYLVEDTGELFF
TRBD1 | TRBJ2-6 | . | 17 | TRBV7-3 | TGTGCCAGCAGCCCGAGACAGGGGCAAGCTGGGGCCAACGTCCTGACTTTC | CASSPRQGQAGANVLTF
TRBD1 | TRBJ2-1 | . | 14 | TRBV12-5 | TGTGCTAGTTGGAGGGACAGGGAATACAATGAGCAGTTCTTC | CASWRDREYNEQFF
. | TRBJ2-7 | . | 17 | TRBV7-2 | TGTGCCAGCAGCTTTCAGGCCCCGAGCAGGACTTACTACGAGCAGTACTTC | CASSFQAPSRTYYEQYF
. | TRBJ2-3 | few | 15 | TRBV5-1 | TGCGCCAGCAGCTTTAACAGTGAAATCACAGATACGCAGTATTTT | CASSFNSEITDTQYF
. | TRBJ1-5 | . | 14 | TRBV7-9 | TGTGCCAGCAGCTTTGGCGGGTCAGGCCAGCCCCAGCATTTT | CASSFGGSGQPQHF
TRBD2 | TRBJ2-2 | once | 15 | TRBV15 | TGTGCCACCGGGTTAGGCGGGAGTATATCCGGGGAGCTGTTTTTT | CATGLGGSISGELFF
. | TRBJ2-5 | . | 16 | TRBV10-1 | TGCGCCACCGAACCGCGGAGATTACTGATACAAGAGACCCAGTACTTC | CATEPRRLLIQETQYF
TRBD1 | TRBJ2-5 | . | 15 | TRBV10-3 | TGTGCCATCAGGACCGACAGGGGGAACCAAGAGACCCAGTACTTC | CAIRTDRGNQETQYF
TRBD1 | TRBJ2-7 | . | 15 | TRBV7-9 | TGTGCCAGCAGCCACCGGGACAGGGGGCCCCACGAGCAGTACTTC | CASSHRDRGPHEQYF
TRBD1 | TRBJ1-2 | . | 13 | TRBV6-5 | TGTGCCAGCAGGGGGGACAGGGAGGGTGGCTACACCTTC | CASRGDREGGYTF
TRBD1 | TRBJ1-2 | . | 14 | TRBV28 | TGTGCCAGCAGGCCGGACAGGGTCGGCGGCGGCTACACCTTC | CASRPDRVGGGYTF
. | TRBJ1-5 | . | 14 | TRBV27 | TGTGCCAGCAAGAGCACAGGGATCGGTCAGCCCCAGCATTTT | CASKSTGIGQPQHF
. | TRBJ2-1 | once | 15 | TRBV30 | TGTGCCTGGAGGGCCGGGACTCTAATAACGAATGAGCAGTTCTTC | CAWRAGTLITNEQFF
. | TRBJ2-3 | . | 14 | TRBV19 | TGTGCCAGTAGTATACGGTCGGGGGTTGATACGCAGTATTTT | CASSIRSGVDTQYF
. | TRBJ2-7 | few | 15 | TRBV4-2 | TGTGCCAGCAGCCCCGCCTACAGGGAGTCCTACGAGCAGTACTTC | CASSPAYRESYEQYF
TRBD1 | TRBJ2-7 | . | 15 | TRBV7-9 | TGTGCCAGCAGTTACCCGGGACAGGGGGCCGAGGAGCAGTACTTC | CASSYPGQGAEEQYF
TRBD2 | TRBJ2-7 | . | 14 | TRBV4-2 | TGTGCCAGCAGCCCGGGACTAGAAACCTACGAGCAGTACTTC | CASSPGLETYEQYF